These 29 T cell receptor beta chains came from one sample sequenced in a study of blood T cell repertoires in COVID-19. The data were produced by immunoSEQ multiplex PCR, yet TCRdb's version contains in-frame clones alone and is incomplete. Counted here are about 300,000 clones, roughly 86% occurring once; the ten biggest clones make up less than 3%. Sequenced sample: PBMCs or T cells enriched from blood (not recorded which). Receptors were obtained from a woman aged 18-29 years who had recovered from COVID-19.

The chain uses TRBV18 and TRBJ1-5; a possible D gene is TRBD1 (5 bases). This CDR3 contains 14 residues. V lost 6 bases, J lost 0 bases, and 9 bases lay in between. The germline CDR1 and CDR2 sequences are KGHSH and LQKENI. The CDR3 bases are TGTGCCAGCTCTCCCAGGGATAGCAATCAGCCCCAGCATTTT. Residues: CASSPRDSNQPQHF.

This chain joins TRBV6-2 or TRBV6-3 and TRBJ2-7; 8 bases align to TRBD1. The CDR3 has 13 amino acids. CDR1 MNHEY and CDR2 SVGEGT come from the germline V gene. Trimming cost V 2 bases and J 7 bases; bases outside gene matches: 4. The CDR3 sequence is CASSYQGAREQYF. The CDR3 DNA sequence: TGTGCCAGCAGTTACCAGGGGGCGCGGGAGCAGTACTTC.

The chain has TRBV4-2 and TRBJ2-1; D is perhaps TRBD2 (6 bases). Trimming took off 3 bases at V and 0 bases at J, with 12 bases between the two ends. The germline V gene encodes CDR1 LGHNA and CDR2 YNFKEQ. CDR3 size: 16 residues. CDR3 coding DNA: TGTGCCAGCAGCCAGGTAGCGGATAGCTCCTACAATGAGCAGTTCTTC. It yields the protein CASSQVADSSYNEQFF.

The CDR3 DNA is TGTGCCAGCAGCTTATCTAATTACAATGAGCAGTTCTTC. Translated, it gives CASSLSNYNEQFF. This chain connects TRBV13 to TRBJ2-1; D gene ambiguous. V gave up 2 bases and J gave up 4 bases, with 6 bases separating them. Germline loops: CDR1 PRHDT, CDR2 FYEKMQ (reference sequence). The CDR3 spans 13 residues.

The rearrangement joins TRBV7-3 to TRBJ2-3, with 10 bases aligning to TRBD2. Looked up from germline, CDR1 is SGHTA and CDR2 is FQGTGA. The CDR3 loop spans 15 amino acids. With V trimmed by 5 bases and J by 4 bases, 6 bases remained unmatched. The CDR3 sequence is CASSLSGRASDTQYF. CDR3 coding DNA: TGTGCCAGCAGCCTGAGCGGGAGGGCCTCAGATACGCAGTATTTT.

The chain recombines TRBV7-9 with TRBJ2-5; 7 bases are shared with TRBD2. The CDR3 sequence is 13 residues long. After removal of 8 bases from V and 5 bases from J, the junction contained 8 bases not matched to a gene. Germline assignment: CDR1 SEHNR and CDR2 FQNEAQ (reference sequence). The CDR3 region is CASDRTSFETQYF. DNA for the CDR3: TGTGCCAGCGATAGGACTAGTTTTGAGACCCAGTACTTC.

The chain carries TRBV28 and TRBJ1-1; possibly TRBD1 for D (5 bases). Germline-derived CDR1 and CDR2 are MDHEN and SYDVKM. This CDR3 spans 14 amino acids. V lost 3 bases, J lost 1 base, and 9 bases lay in between. The CDR3 DNA sequence: TGTGCCAGCAGTTTGCGGACAAGGAACACTGAAGCTTTCTTT. Protein sequence: CASSLRTRNTEAFF.

The V and J genes are TRBV29-1 and TRBJ1-2; the D gene is possibly TRBD1 (6 bases). V lost 8 bases and J 0 bases, leaving 13 bases between the germline ends. Germline-derived CDR1 and CDR2 are SQVTM and ANQGSEA. The CDR3 sequence is 13 residues long. In nucleotides, the CDR3 is TGCAGCACTAGGACAGCAACTAACTATGGCTACACCTTC. This gives the protein CSTRTATNYGYTF.

This chain uses TRBV5-4 with TRBJ1-1; D gene ambiguous. Trimming shortened V by 2 bases and J by 4 bases, and 3 bases separated the two germline ends. Per the germline V gene, CDR1 is SGHNT and CDR2 is YYREEE (reference sequence). This CDR3 contains 11 residues. The CDR3 spells CASSFRTEAFF. CDR3 bases: TGTGCCAGCAGCTTTCGCACTGAAGCTTTCTTT.

This chain uses TRBV30 with TRBJ1-1; a weak D match, TRBD1 (5 bases). Germline CDR1 and CDR2: GTSNPN and SVGIG (reference sequence). V dropped 3 bases and J dropped 1 base, with 15 bases sitting between them. The CDR3 covers 15 residues. In DNA, the CDR3 is TGTGCCTGGAGCCACCTTGACAGACAGAACACTGAAGCTTTCTTT. Translated: CAWSHLDRQNTEAFF.

V usage is TRBV6-2 or TRBV6-3 and J usage is TRBJ2-1; 7 bases align to TRBD2. Germline values: CDR1 MNHEY, CDR2 SVGEGT. This CDR3 is 16 amino acids long. V lost 3 bases, J lost 2 bases, and 7 bases stayed unmatched. CDR3 sequence (DNA): TGTGCCAGCAGTTATGAGGCGGGGGTCACCTACAATGAGCAGTTCTTC. Residues: CASSYEAGVTYNEQFF.

This clone came up once. CDR3 sequence: CASSETEGGYTF. The CDR3 coding sequence is TGTGCCAGCAGTGAAACGGAGGGTGGCTACACCTTC. The J gene is TRBJ1-2, the V gene TRBV2; no clear D gene. V was trimmed by 2 bases and J by 7 bases, leaving 8 bases between them. The germline gives CDR1 SNHLY, CDR2 FYNNEI. The CDR3 is 12 amino acids.

This clone occurred a few times. The gene calls are TRBV19 and TRBJ1-3; D not certain. The V gene lost 5 bases and the J gene lost 0 bases, with 14 bases spanning the gap. The length of the CDR3 is 16 residues. Germline CDR1 LNHDA, CDR2 SQIVND (reference sequence). The CDR3: CASSLVASSSGNTIYF. Here the CDR3 DNA reads TGTGCCAGTAGTTTGGTCGCCTCGAGCTCTGGAAACACCATATATTTT.

The rearrangement links TRBV4-2 to TRBJ1-6; unclear D gene. The CDR3 extends over 13 amino acids. The V gene's germline CDR1 is LGHNA and CDR2 YNFKEQ. V lost 0 bases, J lost 11 bases, and 8 bases lay in between. This CDR3 is CASSQDRTTPLHF. The CDR3, as DNA: TGTGCCAGCAGCCAAGATAGAACCACACCCCTCCACTTT.

The J gene is TRBJ2-1, the V gene TRBV27; 12 bases agree with TRBD2. CDR3 length equals 15 residues. The V and J ends lost 4 bases and 12 bases, in that order; junction bases with no gene match: 10. Per the germline V gene, CDR1 is MNHEY and CDR2 is SMNVEV (reference sequence). The CDR3 here is CASSYGLAGITGQFF. DNA for the CDR3: TGTGCCAGCAGTTACGGACTAGCGGGAATTACAGGGCAGTTCTTC.

The chain carries TRBV5-6 and TRBJ2-6; 7 bases fit TRBD1. The CDR3 runs 18 residues. V was pared by 3 bases and J by 2 bases, with 11 bases of the junction left unmatched. Germline loops: CDR1 SGHDT, CDR2 YYEEEE. The CDR3 nucleotides are TGTGCCAGCAGCTCACCCGGGACAGTAGTTCCTGGGGCCAACGTCCTGACTTTC. This translates into CASSSPGTVVPGANVLTF.

The chain is built from TRBV3-1 (or the pseudogene TRBV3-2) and TRBJ2-1; weak D call: TRBD1 (5 bases). Germline V lookup: CDR1 LGHDT, CDR2 YNNKEL (reference sequence). There are 13 residues in the CDR3. Trimming cost V 6 bases and J 6 bases, with 12 bases left between them. The CDR3 region has the DNA TGTGCCAGCAGTGAAGGGGTGCCCAATGAGCAGTTCTTC. It specifies CASSEGVPNEQFF.

The chain carries TRBV10-3 and TRBJ2-7; 10 nucleotides agree with TRBD1. Trimming at V came to 4 bases and at J to 2 bases, leaving 8 bases not matched to a gene. Germline assignment: CDR1 ENHRY and CDR2 SYGVKD. CDR3 size: 16 residues. CDR3 nucleotides: TGTGCCATCAGTGGACCCAGACAGGGGGCGACCTACGAGCAGTACTTC. This sequence encodes CAISGPRQGATYEQYF.

The chain couples TRBV9 to TRBJ2-1; 14 nucleotides line up with TRBD2. The junction had 7 bases not matched to a gene; V was cut back by 4 bases and J by 4 bases. CDR3 length: 17 amino acids. From germline, CDR1 is SGDLS and CDR2 YYNGEE. The CDR3 region has the DNA TGTGCCAGCAGCCCCAAGGGACTAGCGGGAGCTTACAATGAGCAGTTCTTC. Translation: CASSPKGLAGAYNEQFF. The variable domain in full, completed from reference TRBV9 and TRBJ2-1, reads DSGVTQTPKHLITATGQRVTLRCSPRSGDLSVYWYQQSLDQGLQFLIQYYNGEERAKGNILERFSAQQFPDLHSELNLSSLELGDSALYFCASSPKGLAGAYNEQFFGPGTRLTVL.

This chain connects TRBV11-2 to TRBJ2-1, with D possibly being TRBD2 (6 bases). The CDR3 has 16 residues. Germline V gives CDR1 SGHAT, CDR2 FQNNGV. Trimming left V 0 bases short and J 4 bases short, with 13 bases between. The DNA of the CDR3 is TGTGCCAGCAGCTTAGATTTGGGTAGCGGTTACAATGAGCAGTTCTTC. It yields the protein CASSLDLGSGYNEQFF.

The chain employs TRBV27 and TRBJ1-4; 7 bases fit TRBD1. J gave up 8 bases and V 4 bases, and 7 bases lay outside the gene matches. Germline lookup yields CDR1 MNHEY and CDR2 SMNVEV (reference sequence). CDR3 length: 14 amino acids. The CDR3 region has the DNA TGTGCCAGCAGTTATGGCAGAGGGGGCGAAAAACTGTTTTTT. Amino acids: CASSYGRGGEKLFF.

The CDR3 reads CASNPSGRAGEQFF. CDR3 DNA sequence: TGTGCCAGCAACCCTAGCGGGAGGGCCGGGGAGCAGTTCTTC. The chain carries TRBV27 and TRBJ2-1; TRBD2 aligns across 12 bases. The CDR3 loop spans 14 amino acids. Germline lookup yields CDR1 MNHEY and CDR2 SMNVEV (reference sequence). The junction had 8 bases not matched to a gene; V was cut back by 7 bases and J by 10 bases.

The gene calls are TRBV4-2 and TRBJ2-7; 13 bases fit TRBD2. CDR1 LGHNA and CDR2 YNFKEQ come from the germline V gene. The CDR3 covers 17 residues. Unmatched junction bases numbered 8, after V lost 4 bases and J lost 2 bases. The DNA for the CDR3 is TGTGCCAGCAGCCTTGGGACTAGCGGGGAGATCCCCTACGAGCAGTACTTC. This sequence encodes CASSLGTSGEIPYEQYF.

This sequence joins TRBV5-1 and TRBJ1-2, with D uncertain. The CDR3 has 15 amino acids. CDR1 and CDR2 (germline): SGHRS, YFSETQ. The ends were cut back, 0 bases at V and 4 bases at J, with 13 bases in the middle. CDR3 region: CASSLVGGMAYGYTF. CDR3 nucleotides: TGCGCCAGCAGCTTGGTTGGAGGGATGGCCTATGGCTACACCTTC.

This chain connects TRBV4-2 to TRBJ2-3, with 9 positions matching TRBD2. J lost 3 bases, V lost 4 bases, and 2 bases had no gene match. The CDR3 extends over 14 amino acids. The germline V gene has CDR1 LGHNA and CDR2 YNFKEQ. The CDR3 loop reads CASSPSGGTDTQYF. The CDR3 DNA follows: TGTGCCAGCAGCCCAAGCGGGGGGACAGATACGCAGTATTTT.

The chain joins TRBV6-5 to TRBJ2-7; D is unclear. The V end was cut by 6 bases, the J end by 0 bases, with 15 bases between. From germline, CDR1 is MNHEY and CDR2 SVGAGI. There are 15 residues in the CDR3. CDR3 loop: CASSPPGPSSYEQYF. The CDR3 bases are TGTGCCAGCAGCCCCCCCGGCCCTAGCTCCTACGAGCAGTACTTC.

This chain links TRBV28 with TRBJ1-6; 7 nucleotides line up with TRBD1. Germline loops: CDR1 MDHEN, CDR2 SYDVKM. V shed 6 bases and J 10 bases; nucleotides not matched to a gene: 12. This CDR3 contains 15 residues. The CDR3 DNA reads as TGTGCCAGCAGCCGAAGGGACAGTTCAAGCTCACCCCTCCACTTT. This codes for CASSRRDSSSSPLHF.

CDR3 in DNA: TGTGCCAGCCGCTTCGGACTAGCGGGTATTCAGTACTTC. Translating it yields CASRFGLAGIQYF. The V call is TRBV19, the J call TRBJ2-4; the match to TRBD2 covers 11 bases. V shed 9 bases, J shed 10 bases, and the junction held 8 bases outside the gene matches. Per germline, CDR1 LNHDA and CDR2 SQIVND (reference sequence). The CDR3 is made up of 13 amino acids.

The chain recombines TRBV7-2 with TRBJ2-1; 7 nucleotides line up with TRBD2. The germline V gene encodes CDR1 SGHTA and CDR2 FQGNSA. There are 18 residues in the CDR3. The V gene end was trimmed by 3 bases and the J gene end by 0 bases; junction bases not matched to a gene: 11. The DNA of the CDR3 is TGTGCCAGCAGCTTGGTGGGTGGGGGGGGAAGCTCCTACAATGAGCAGTTCTTC. Translation gives CASSLVGGGGSSYNEQFF.